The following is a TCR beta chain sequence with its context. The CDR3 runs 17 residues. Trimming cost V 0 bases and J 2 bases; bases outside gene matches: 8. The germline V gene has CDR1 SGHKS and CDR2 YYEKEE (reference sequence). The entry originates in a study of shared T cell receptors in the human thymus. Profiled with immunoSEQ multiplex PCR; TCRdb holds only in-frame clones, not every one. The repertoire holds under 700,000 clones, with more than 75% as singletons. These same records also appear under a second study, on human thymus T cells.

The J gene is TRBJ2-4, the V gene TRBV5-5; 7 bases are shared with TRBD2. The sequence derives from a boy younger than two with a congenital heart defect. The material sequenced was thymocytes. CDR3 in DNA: TGTGCCAGCAGCTTGGGTCCTAGAGCGGGGACCAAAAACATTCAGTACTTC. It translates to CASSLGPRAGTKNIQYF.